The rows below give T cell receptor beta chains drawn from one sample of a study of T cell changes during pregnancy in multiple sclerosis. The protocol was immunoSEQ multiplex PCR, while the TCRdb copy is restricted to in-frame clones and leaves out a portion. The sample shows roughly 61,000 clones, 90% of them seen only once. The source was peripheral blood, collected in the first trimester of pregnancy. These receptors all stem from a female donor in good health, enrolled as a control in a pregnancy study. Both conserved end residues are part of each CDR3. Fields, in order: V gene, CDR3 protein.

>TRBV9
CASNAGASGNTIYF
>TRBV7-2
CASSLDSYTEAFF
>TRBV30
CAWDTGGPYEQYF
>TRBV7-9
CASSSQEASYEQYF
>TRBV7-2
CASSRGTGENSPLHF
>TRBV6-6
CASSYGPDSNQPQHF
>TRBV23-1
CASNRHAGGYSNQPQHF
>TRBV5-5
CASSRGGGTTYNEQFF
>TRBV6-1
CASRSRGQETQYF
>TRBV6-1
CASSELSGNTEAFF
>TRBV10-3
CATTGYTDTQYF
>TRBV5-1
CASSIGTGVQSGAFF
>TRBV11-2
CASSLDPSTGYEQYF
>TRBV19
CASSTQQGILSQPQHF
>TRBV6-6
CASSYSSGARDEQYF
>TRBV19
CASSIDPRGGTEAFF